The clone carrying this T cell receptor beta chain was recorded a few times. The antigen remains unidentified. The CDR3 runs 14 residues. The ends lost 6 bases at V and 7 bases at J; junction bases unmatched: 9. CDR1 MNHEY and CDR2 SMNVEV come from the germline V gene (reference sequence). The data were taken from a study of human T cells and chemical hapten exposure. The time point was: patch test 1, 2 weeks after DPC sensitization. Stated treatment: therapeutic diphenylcyclopropenone sensitization with weekly scalp DPC. Notes on the study in general: Unchanged with DPC sensitization were TCRs above 1 in 1000 frequency. Relative to control repertoires, expanded TCRs gave rise to significantly more large CDR3 similarity clusters.

Within the library, unique molecular identifiers were attached to each individual cDNA molecule. TCRdb reprocessed the RACE reads via MiXCR and lists one record per CDR3 protein. Found here are under 150,000 distinct CDR3 sequences, 12% of them singletons; the top ten hold roughly 1.3%. The V gene is TRBV27, the J gene TRBJ2-7; TRBD1 aligns across 10 bases. This clonotype was obtained from a woman aged 50 to 65 with alopecia areata. Some clones in this sample may be carry-over from other donors' samples. The material was whole blood, obtained in connection with sensitization to the hapten diphenylcyclopropenone (DPC). The CDR3 sequence: CASRRQGASGEQYF. The CDR3 bases are TGTGCCAGCAGACGACAGGGGGCATCGGGGGAGCAGTACTTC.